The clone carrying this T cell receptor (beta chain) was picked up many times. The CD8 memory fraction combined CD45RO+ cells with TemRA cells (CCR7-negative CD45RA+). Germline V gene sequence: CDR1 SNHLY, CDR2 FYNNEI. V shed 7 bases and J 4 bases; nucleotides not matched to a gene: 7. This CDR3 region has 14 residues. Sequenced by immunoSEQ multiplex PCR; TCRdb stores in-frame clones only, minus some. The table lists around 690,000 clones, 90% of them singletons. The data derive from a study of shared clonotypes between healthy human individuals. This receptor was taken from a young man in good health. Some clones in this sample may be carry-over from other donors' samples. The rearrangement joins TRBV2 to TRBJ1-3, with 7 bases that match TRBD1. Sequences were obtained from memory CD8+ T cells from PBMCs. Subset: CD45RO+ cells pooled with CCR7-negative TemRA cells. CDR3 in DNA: TGTGCCAGCACATCGATGACAGGGGGAAACACCATATATTTT. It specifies CASTSMTGGNTIYF.